Below, 19 T cell receptor beta chains from the same sample are listed, as sequenced in a study of blood T cells in healthy people across ages. A second about 7 to 11 cycle PCR used barcoded and J-beta primers. TCRdb reprocessed the 5' RACE reads with MiXCR, giving one entry per CDR3 protein. The sample records around 1,600,000 distinct CDR3 sequences, approximately 43% being singletons. The sample was blood. All receptors derive from a woman aged 18-29 years in good health.

A word on this clonotype: A much larger clonotype is one base distant, so this may be a read error. This rearrangement joins TRBV25-1 to TRBJ2-1; D remains unclear. The CDR3 sequence is 14 residues long. Germline V gene lookup returns CDR1 MGHDK and CDR2 SYGVNS. V gave up 3 bases and J gave up 2 bases, with 8 bases separating them. CDR3 sequence reads: CASSDGFPYNEQFF. CDR3 in DNA: TGTGCCAGCAGTGACGGGTTCCCCTACAATGAGCAGTTCTTC.

V and J are TRBV4-3 and TRBJ1-2, with 9 bases lining up with TRBD1. The CDR3 is made up of 15 amino acids. The germline CDR1 and CDR2 sequences are LGHNA and YSLEER. J gave up 1 base and V 5 bases, and 5 bases lay outside the gene matches. CDR3 sequence reads: CASSIRDRDNYGYTF. Written as DNA, the CDR3 is TGCGCCAGCAGCATACGGGACAGGGATAACTATGGCTACACCTTC.

The rearrangement uses TRBV7-3 and TRBJ2-2; D not certain. The CDR3 extends over 13 amino acids. Germline V gene lookup returns CDR1 SGHTA and CDR2 FQGTGA. The ends were cut back, 3 bases at V and 8 bases at J, with 10 bases in the middle. The chain's CDR3 is CASSFTAWGELFF. CDR3 coding DNA: TGTGCCAGCAGCTTTACTGCCTGGGGGGAGCTGTTTTTT.

The chain joins TRBV7-2 to TRBJ1-1; TRBD1 is a possible D gene (5 bases). The V gene's germline CDR1 is SGHTA and CDR2 FQGNSA. The CDR3 spans 14 residues. The V end was cut by 7 bases, the J end by 1 base, with 13 bases between. The CDR3 sequence: CASNKGRANTEAFF. The CDR3 DNA sequence: TGTGCCAGCAACAAGGGCAGGGCGAACACTGAAGCTTTCTTT.

This clonotype was detected a few times. The chain carries TRBV20-1 and TRBJ2-1; 10 nucleotides agree with TRBD2. CDR1 and CDR2 (germline): DFQATT, SNEGSKA (reference sequence). The CDR3 sequence is 14 residues long. After removal of 2 bases from V and 8 bases from J, the junction contained 6 bases not matched to a gene. CDR3 sequence reads: CSARTGLAADEQFF. CDR3 coding DNA: TGCAGTGCTAGAACAGGACTAGCGGCCGATGAGCAGTTCTTC.

The chain links TRBV7-2 to TRBJ2-7, with 11 bases that match TRBD2. The J call could be wrong; TRBJ2-5 is a better fit for the DNA end. This CDR3 contains 16 residues. CDR1 and CDR2 (germline): SGHTA, FQGNSA. CDR3 in amino acids: CASSQRLAGRIWTQYF. The CDR3, as DNA: TGTGCCAGCAGCCAAAGACTAGCGGGGAGGATCTGGACCCAGTACTTC.

Details on this clonotype: A much larger clone is a single base away; this may be a read error. This rearrangement joins TRBV5-6 to TRBJ2-1; D uncertain. Germline-derived CDR1 and CDR2 are SGHDT and YYEEEE. The CDR3 consists of 13 residues. CDR3 bases: TGTGTCAGCAGCTTGGCGGACCGCAATGAGCAGTTCTTC. Translation: CVSSLADRNEQFF.

The chain links TRBV5-1 to TRBJ2-1; TRBD2 is a possible D gene (6 bases). V was pared by 1 base and J by 0 bases, with 11 bases between. The germline V gene encodes CDR1 SGHRS and CDR2 YFSETQ. The CDR3 has 16 residues. CDR3 DNA sequence: TGCGCCAGCAGCTTGAATAGCGGCCTCTCCTACAATGAGCAGTTCTTC. Encoded protein: CASSLNSGLSYNEQFF.

The chain has TRBV3-1 and TRBJ2-5, with 9 nucleotides matching TRBD2. CDR1 is LGHDT and CDR2 is YNNKEL in the germline V gene (reference sequence). The V gene end was trimmed by 4 bases and the J gene end by 11 bases; junction bases not matched to a gene: 14. The CDR3 is made up of 15 amino acids. The CDR3 bases are TGTGCCAGCAGCCGTGGGGCTAGCGGGAATAGTGAGCAGTACTTC. It translates to CASSRGASGNSEQYF.

This clonotype was detected only a few times. This chain uses TRBV9 with TRBJ2-1, with 10 positions matching TRBD1. The CDR3 covers 17 residues. CDR1 and CDR2 from the germline V gene are SGDLS and YYNGEE. The V gene end was trimmed by 3 bases and the J gene end by 8 bases; junction bases not matched to a gene: 14. The CDR3 is CASSARVGTGEGHEQFF. CDR3 nucleotide sequence: TGTGCCAGCAGCGCCCGCGTGGGGACAGGGGAAGGACATGAGCAGTTCTTC.

The gene calls are TRBV18 and TRBJ2-1; 7 nucleotides match TRBD1. Losses at the gene ends were 5 bases for V and 10 bases for J; bases not matched to a gene: 5. Germline values: CDR1 KGHSH, CDR2 LQKENI. This CDR3 comprises 12 residues. The CDR3 DNA follows: TGTGCCAGCTCAGTCAACAGGGGAGAGCAGTTCTTC. It encodes CASSVNRGEQFF.

The CDR3 loop is CASSQASGRNTQYF. The CDR3 DNA reads TGTGCCAGCAGCCAAGCTAGCGGGAGAAATACGCAGTATTTT. The gene calls are TRBV3-1 and TRBJ2-3, with 10 bases aligning to TRBD2. The V segment lost 1 base and the J segment 7 bases; nucleotides outside the gene matches: 2. CDR3 length equals 14 residues. From germline, CDR1 is LGHDT and CDR2 YNNKEL (reference sequence).

This clonotype has a handful of counts. The chain uses TRBV4-3 and TRBJ1-2; TRBD1 is a possible D gene (5 bases). Trimming cost V 2 bases and J 4 bases, with 11 bases left between them. The V gene's germline CDR1 is LGHNA and CDR2 YSLEER. The CDR3 consists of 14 residues. The DNA for the CDR3 is TGCGCCAGCAGCCAATGGCAGGGCTCCTATGGCTACACCTTC. The encoded protein is CASSQWQGSYGYTF.

This clonotype was detected only a few times. CDR3 sequence reads: CASRGFQETQYF. The CDR3 DNA follows: TGTGCCAGCAGAGGGTTCCAAGAGACCCAGTACTTC. This chain links TRBV28 with TRBJ2-5; D is uncertain. The V and J ends lost 6 bases and 1 base respectively, with 6 bases between them. The CDR3 loop spans 12 amino acids. Germline assignment: CDR1 MDHEN and CDR2 SYDVKM.

The V gene is TRBV29-1, the J gene TRBJ2-1; D possibly corresponds to TRBD2 (7 bases). Trimming shortened V by 4 bases and J by 7 bases, and 23 bases separated the two germline ends. CDR3 length equals 16 residues. In germline, CDR1 is SQVTM, CDR2 ANQGSEA. Here the CDR3 reads CSVGIRGGQVRNEQFF. DNA for the CDR3: TGCAGCGTTGGAATTAGGGGGGGGCAAGTTAGGAATGAGCAGTTCTTC.

A few counts support this clonotype. DNA of the CDR3: TGTGCCAGCAGTTACTCTTCAGGTACCACTGAAGCTTTCTTT. Its protein product is CASSYSSGTTEAFF. The chain combines TRBV6-2 or TRBV6-3 with TRBJ1-1; D ambiguous. The germline V gene encodes CDR1 MNHEY and CDR2 SVGEGT. The germline V and J ends were trimmed by 0 bases and 4 bases, with 9 bases remaining between them. The CDR3 runs 14 residues.

This clonotype was detected a few times. The chain is built from TRBV27 and TRBJ2-1, with D possibly being TRBD1 (5 bases). CDR3 length: 14 residues. Germline CDR1 is MNHEY and CDR2 is SMNVEV (reference sequence). The V and J ends lost 1 base and 9 bases respectively, with 13 bases between them. The CDR3 DNA sequence: TGTGCCAGCAGTTTATATGCAGGGTTGGGTGAGCAGTTCTTC. This translates into CASSLYAGLGEQFF.

A note on this clonotype: One end of the junction varies from germline; a read error may be responsible. The chain uses TRBV12-3 or TRBV12-4 and TRBJ1-5; no reliable D call. The CDR3 covers 13 residues. This CDR3 is CAISRISNQPQHF. CDR3 DNA sequence: TGTGCCATCAGTAGAATTAGCAATCAGCCCCAGCATTTT.

In the case of this clonotype: A read error is possible here, since a much larger clone lies one base away. The rearrangement links TRBV29-1 to TRBJ2-5, with no clear D. The CDR3 has 13 amino acids. CDR1 is SQVTM and CDR2 is ANQGSEA in the germline V gene. The V end lost 1 base, the J end lost 11 bases, and 17 bases lay between the germline ends. The CDR3 DNA reads as TGCAGCGTTGAAGGGGGTGGCATTCATGAGCAGTACTTC. This encodes CSVEGGGIHEQYF.